This T cell receptor (beta chain) originates from a study of T cells in tuberculosis. Broader study findings: Shorter CDR3-alpha in active tuberculosis partly drove smaller distances. GMM-specific TCRs were nearer to active tuberculosis alpha repertoires, suggesting expansion.

TCRdb's table, derived via immunoSEQ multiplex PCR, lists solely in-frame clones and lacks some. The sample carries under 45,000 clones, less than 95% recorded once. V was shortened by 0 bases and J by 4 bases, with 9 bases between the two germline ends. CDR1 and CDR2 (germline): SGHTS, YDEGEE. This CDR3 has 14 amino acids. Time point described: new active TB diagnosis, blood taken before or within 7 days of starting treatment. Positive smear microscopy and/or M. tuberculosis culture confirmed active disease. On average about 92,000 T cells per donor were immunosequenced. On this clone itself: Antigen: not known.

The receptor was derived from an adult with tuberculosis. The V call is TRBV5-8, the J call TRBJ2-3, with a possible D match to TRBD1 (5 bases). Sequencing was performed on PBMCs, taken at tuberculosis diagnosis. The chain's CDR3 is CASSLGQRPDTQYF. The CDR3 DNA reads TGTGCCAGCAGCTTGGGACAGCGTCCAGATACGCAGTATTTT.